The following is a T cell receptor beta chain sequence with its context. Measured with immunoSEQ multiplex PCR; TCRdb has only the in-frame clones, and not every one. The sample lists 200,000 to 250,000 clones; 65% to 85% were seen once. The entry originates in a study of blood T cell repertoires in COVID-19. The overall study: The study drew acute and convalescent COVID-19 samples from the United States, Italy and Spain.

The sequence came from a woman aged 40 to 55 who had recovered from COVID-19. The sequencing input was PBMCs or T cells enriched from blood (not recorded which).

CDR3 in amino acids: CASSSGTTLGSNEQFF. Written as DNA, the CDR3 is TGTGCCAGTAGTTCCGGGACTACCCTGGGGAGCAATGAGCAGTTCTTC. The chain is built from TRBV19 and TRBJ2-1; 7 bases align to TRBD2. J lost 6 bases, V lost 5 bases, and 13 bases had no gene match. The germline V gene encodes CDR1 LNHDA and CDR2 SQIVND (reference sequence). This CDR3 region has 16 residues. Full variable domain (rest looked up from reference TRBV19 and TRBJ2-1): DGGITQSPKYLFRKEGQNVTLSCEQNLNHDAMYWYRQDPGQGLRLIYYSQIVNDFQKGDIAEGYSVSREKKESFPLTVTSAQKNPTAFYLCASSSGTTLGSNEQFFGPGTRLTVL.